Each of the 2 T cell receptor beta chains below was sequenced from the same sample in a study of beta chain features in type 1 diabetes. TCRB transcripts that were expressed got sequenced, as all of the isolated RNA had been reverse transcribed. Generated by immunoSEQ multiplex PCR, the TCRdb table keeps only in-frame clones and is missing some. Here the sample spans approximately 730,000 clones, 13% being singletons. General study findings and limits: Type 1 diabetes patients showed a moderate but significant shortening of TCRB CDR3s in all four CD4+ subsets.

The antigens for these receptors are not known. The specimen was naive CD4+ T cells from blood. These receptors were collected from a man aged 18 to 30 with type 1 diabetes.

Concerning this clone: This sample includes further DNA sequences coding for the same CDR3. The rearrangement uses TRBV7-9 and TRBJ2-2, with a tentative D call TRBD2 (6 bases). The ends were cut back, 1 base at V and 1 base at J, with 7 bases in the middle. Germline V gives CDR1 SEHNR, CDR2 FQNEAQ (reference sequence). The CDR3 covers 15 residues. CDR3 region: CASSLVAVNTGELFF. In nucleotides, the CDR3 is TGTGCCAGCAGCTTAGTAGCGGTGAACACCGGGGAGCTGTTTTTT.

CDR3 DNA sequence: TGTGCCAGCAGTGAAAGGTCGCGGGACACTTCCTACGAGCAGTACTTC. Translating it yields CASSERSRDTSYEQYF. V is TRBV2 and J is TRBJ2-7; D may match TRBD1 or TRBD2 (6 bases each). The CDR3 totals 16 residues. Looked up from germline, CDR1 is SNHLY and CDR2 is FYNNEI. The ends were cut back, 2 bases at V and 1 base at J, with 15 bases in the middle. Full variable domain (remainder filled in from reference TRBV2 and TRBJ2-7): EPEVTQTPSHQVTQMGQEVILRCVPISNHLYFYWYRQILGQKVEFLVSFYNNEISEKSEIFDDQFSVERPDGSNFTLKIRSTKLEDSAMYFCASSERSRDTSYEQYFGPGTRLTVT.